The next 9 T cell receptor beta chains were all read from a single sample in a study of CXCR3-negative and CXCR3-positive naive CD8 T cells. Their antigens are not known. Study-wide results and caveats: The TRB CDR3s that CXCR3-positive naive cells carried were more hydrophobic than those of CXCR3-negative naive cells.

Libraries were UMI-labeled 5' RACE TRB cDNA. TCRdb reanalyzed the 5' RACE reads and collapses them to one entry per CDR3 protein, without DNA. In all, the sample yields 75,000 to 100,000 distinct CDR3 sequences. The sequenced material came from naive CXCR3+ CD8+ T cells from blood. Subset meaning: CD45RO-CCR7+CD27+CD95- naive CD8+ T cells expressing CXCR3 (TNR3+). The receptors were sampled from a human donor in good health. Some clones in this sample may be carry-over from other donors' samples.

The chain links TRBV29-1 to TRBJ1-2. Per the germline V gene, CDR1 is SQVTM and CDR2 is ANQGSEA. The CDR3 has 12 residues. The CDR3: CSVTEPTVGYTF.

The chain uses TRBV20-1 and TRBJ2-7; TCRdb picks TRBD1, but there is no DNA to check that call. This CDR3 comprises 12 residues. Germline CDR1 is DFQATT and CDR2 is SNEGSKA (reference sequence). CDR3 protein: CSARGDRNEQYF.

The chain uses TRBV7-2 and TRBJ2-7; TCRdb lists TRBD2, though no DNA is available to test this call. CDR3 length: 17 residues. The germline V gene encodes CDR1 SGHTA and CDR2 FQGNSA. Here the CDR3 reads CASSTSGLAGVSYEQYF.

V and J are TRBV6-6 and TRBJ1-1; lacking DNA, the TRBD1 call made by TCRdb goes unchecked. The germline V gene encodes CDR1 MNHNY and CDR2 SVGAGI (reference sequence). This CDR3 spans 15 amino acids. The CDR3 region is CASSNTDRTDTEAFF.

The rearrangement joins TRBV7-9 to TRBJ2-7; the D call of TRBD1 rests on TCRdb alone, since no DNA is present to check it. Per the germline V gene, CDR1 is SEHNR and CDR2 is FQNEAQ (reference sequence). This CDR3 is 14 amino acids long. The CDR3 here is CASSSPGQPYEQYF.

V gene TRBV29-1 combines with J gene TRBJ2-7. The CDR3 totals 13 residues. The germline V gene encodes CDR1 SQVTM and CDR2 ANQGSEA. This CDR3 is CSVISSESGEQYF.

This chain connects TRBV5-6 to TRBJ2-7; TCRdb picks TRBD2, but there is no DNA to check that call. Germline CDR1 is SGHDT and CDR2 is YYEEEE. The CDR3 loop spans 14 amino acids. The CDR3 sequence: CASNLGGAHYEQYF.

The V gene is TRBV7-2, the J gene TRBJ2-1; TCRdb returns TRBD1, unconfirmable since there is no DNA. This CDR3 is 15 amino acids long. Looked up from germline, CDR1 is SGHTA and CDR2 is FQGNSA. The CDR3 reads CASSLYRRGVDEQFF.

V is TRBV14 and J is TRBJ2-3; TCRdb returns TRBD1, unconfirmable since there is no DNA. Per germline, CDR1 SGHDN and CDR2 FVKESK. The CDR3 totals 15 residues. This CDR3 is CASSPRWGGTDTQYF.